Each of the 26 T cell receptor beta chains below was sequenced from the same sample in a study of T cells in localized non-small cell lung cancer. Profiling relied on immunoSEQ multiplex PCR, and the TCRdb table lists in-frame clones only, not all of them. Here the sample spans 26,000 or so clones, around nine tenths being singletons. The source material was peripheral blood, sampled before any cancer treatment. The receptors shown here come from a female donor older than 55 with stage I lung adenocarcinoma.

This chain connects TRBV9 to TRBJ2-1; D uncertain. V was clipped by 4 bases and J by 0 bases, with 11 bases between them. There are 15 residues in the CDR3. The germline V gene has CDR1 SGDLS and CDR2 YYNGEE. The CDR3 DNA reads as TGTGCCAGCAGCACGACTCCGAGCTCCTACAATGAGCAGTTCTTC. Its protein is CASSTTPSSYNEQFF. Full variable domain (outside the CDR3, taken from reference TRBV9 and TRBJ2-1): DSGVTQTPKHLITATGQRVTLRCSPRSGDLSVYWYQQSLDQGLQFLIQYYNGEERAKGNILERFSAQQFPDLHSELNLSSLELGDSALYFCASSTTPSSYNEQFFGPGTRLTVL.

This chain connects TRBV30 to TRBJ2-1; D may be TRBD2 (5 bases). Trimming cost V 7 bases and J 8 bases, with 12 bases left between them. The CDR3 has 11 amino acids. Germline CDR1 and CDR2: GTSNPN and SVGIG (reference sequence). The CDR3 DNA reads as TGTGCCTCCGGGATTGGCGATGAGCAGTTCTTC. Residues: CASGIGDEQFF.

The V gene is TRBV30, the J gene TRBJ2-3, with TRBD2 matching 9 bases. There are 18 residues in the CDR3. V dropped 2 bases and J dropped 2; count of bases not matched to a gene: 14. Germline CDR1 and CDR2: GTSNPN and SVGIG (reference sequence). CDR3 amino acids: CAWSPGRGGYVDTDTQYF. The DNA of the CDR3 is TGTGCCTGGAGTCCCGGGCGGGGGGGCTACGTCGACACAGATACGCAGTATTTT.

The V and J genes are TRBV6-1 and TRBJ2-1; D possibly matches TRBD1 or TRBD2 (5 bases each). This CDR3 has 13 residues. CDR1 is MNHNS, CDR2 SASEGT, per germline. V lost 5 bases to trimming and J lost 8 bases, with 13 bases between them. For the CDR3, the DNA is TGTGCCAGCAGTAAGGCTCGGGGCGATGAGCAGTTCTTC. This sequence encodes CASSKARGDEQFF.

The gene calls are TRBV21-1 and TRBJ2-7; the table assigns TRBD1, which was not confirmed against the DNA. TRBV21-1 is a recognized pseudogene. The length of the CDR3 is 15 residues. The DNA of the CDR3 is TGTGCCAGCTCGGGACAGGGGGAGAGCTCCTACGAGCAGTACTTC. This gives the protein CASSGQGESSYEQYF.

The genes are TRBV6-1 and TRBJ2-2; D is perhaps TRBD2 (5 bases). The CDR3 loop spans 14 amino acids. Germline V gene data show CDR1 as MNHNS and CDR2 as SASEGT. V was cut by 6 bases and J by 5 bases, with 13 bases left in between. CDR3 bases: TGTGCCAGCAGGCAGGAGGATCGGACCGGGGAGCTGTTTTTT. It specifies CASRQEDRTGELFF.

V and J are TRBV6-1 and TRBJ1-2; maybe TRBD1 (6 bases). The ends were cut back, 6 bases at V and 8 bases at J, with 22 bases in the middle. The CDR3 consists of 15 residues. Per the germline V gene, CDR1 is MNHNS and CDR2 is SASEGT. The CDR3 reads CASRGLRGGAGGYTF. Here the CDR3 DNA reads TGTGCCAGCAGGGGGCTGAGAGGGGGGGCCGGCGGCTACACCTTC.

This clone was seen once. The chain is built from TRBV7-8 and TRBJ1-2; D uncertain. Per the germline V gene, CDR1 is SGHVS and CDR2 is FQNEAQ. V was clipped by 4 bases and J by 4 bases, with 7 bases between them. CDR3 length: 12 residues. CDR3 sequence reads: CASSSDTYGYTF. CDR3 sequence (DNA): TGTGCCAGCAGCTCCGACACCTATGGCTACACCTTC.

Notes on this clone: Given a much more abundant clone one base away, this may be a read error. V usage is TRBV9 and J usage is TRBJ2-7; TRBD2 matches 8 bases. This CDR3 is 15 amino acids long. Germline assignment: CDR1 SGDLS and CDR2 YYNGEE. This chain's CDR3 is CAGSVESGSSYEQYF. The DNA of the CDR3 is TGTGCCGGCAGCGTAGAGAGCGGGAGCTCCTACGAGCAGTACTTC.

J is TRBJ1-2 and V is TRBV5-1; D is unclear. Trimming stripped 4 bases from V and 8 bases from J, with 15 bases between. The CDR3 spans 13 residues. The germline V gene has CDR1 SGHRS and CDR2 YFSETQ. The CDR3 DNA reads TGCGCCAGCAGCCCCCTTATGGAGCGAGGCTACACCTTC. Its translation: CASSPLMERGYTF.

The V and J genes are TRBV4-2 and TRBJ2-6, with 8 nucleotides matching TRBD1. Per germline, CDR1 LGHNA and CDR2 YNFKEQ. V gave up 5 bases and J gave up 4 bases; unmatched junction bases: 7. There are 16 residues in the CDR3. CDR3 residues: CASSYQGAGGANVLTF. The CDR3 DNA reads TGTGCCAGCAGCTATCAGGGGGCGGGAGGGGCCAACGTCCTGACTTTC.

The rearrangement joins TRBV15 to TRBJ1-2, with no clear D. In germline, CDR1 is LNHNV, CDR2 YYDKDF (reference sequence). The CDR3 sequence is 12 residues long. The V and J ends lost 0 bases and 3 bases respectively, with 2 bases between them. The CDR3 spells CATSREDYGYTF. Written as DNA, the CDR3 is TGTGCCACCAGCAGAGAGGACTATGGCTACACCTTC.

The chain uses TRBV7-3 and TRBJ2-3; 10 bases align to TRBD2. The ends lost 0 bases at V and 8 bases at J; junction bases unmatched: 5. Germline CDR1 is SGHTA and CDR2 is FQGTGA. This CDR3 has 15 amino acids. As DNA, the CDR3 is TGTGCCAGCAGCTTAACTAGCGGGGGGCCCGGTACGCAGTATTTT. It yields the protein CASSLTSGGPGTQYF.

V and J are TRBV2 and TRBJ2-3; 7 bases align to TRBD1. The germline V gene encodes CDR1 SNHLY and CDR2 FYNNEI. J was trimmed by 3 bases and V by 4 bases; bases with no gene match: 1. CDR3 length: 13 residues. This CDR3 reads CASSARGTDTQYF. The CDR3 DNA is TGTGCCAGCAGTGCCAGGGGGACAGATACGCAGTATTTT.

V is TRBV4-1 and J is TRBJ1-5; 7 bases agree with TRBD1. Trimming took 4 bases from V and 7 from J; bases not matched to a gene: 13. Per the germline V gene, CDR1 is MGHRA and CDR2 is YSYEKL. CDR3 size: 16 residues. The CDR3 sequence: CASSLRLDRANQPQHF. CDR3 nucleotide sequence: TGCGCCAGCAGCCTGCGATTAGACAGGGCCAACCAGCCCCAGCATTTT.

The rearrangement links TRBV10-3 to TRBJ1-6; D is unresolved. This CDR3 spans 15 amino acids. V lost 4 bases and J lost 7, with 14 bases in between. Germline CDR1 and CDR2: ENHRY and SYGVKD. Here the CDR3 reads CAISVSATGNSPLHF. In nucleotides, the CDR3 is TGTGCCATCAGTGTATCGGCCACCGGGAATTCACCCCTCCACTTT.

The CDR3 nucleotides read TGTGCCAGCAGCCCTGTGGGGCGGAATCAGCCCCAGCATTTT. Translation gives CASSPVGRNQPQHF. The chain is built from TRBV2 and TRBJ1-5; D might be TRBD1 (5 bases). The CDR3 runs 14 residues. The V and J ends lost 6 bases and 4 bases respectively, with 13 bases between them. Germline loops: CDR1 SNHLY, CDR2 FYNNEI.

A single count supports this clone. This chain joins TRBV18 and TRBJ1-1; the D gene is possibly TRBD1 (6 bases). The ends were cut back, 10 bases at V and 0 bases at J, with 12 bases in the middle. CDR1 is KGHSH and CDR2 is LQKENI in the germline V gene. The CDR3 length is 13 residues. For the CDR3, the DNA is TGTGCCACCATCAAGGGGGTGAACACTGAAGCTTTCTTT. Its translation is CATIKGVNTEAFF.

This clone showed up just once. The J gene is TRBJ2-7, the V gene TRBV5-5; 7 bases are a match to TRBD1. The CDR3 length is 16 residues. Germline CDR1 is SGHKS and CDR2 is YYEKEE (reference sequence). The junction had 16 bases not matched to a gene; V was cut back by 4 bases and J by 6 bases. The CDR3 sequence: CASSPTRPGGFSEQYF. CDR3 in DNA: TGTGCCAGCAGCCCTACCCGCCCAGGGGGTTTTAGCGAGCAGTACTTC.

The chain joins TRBV6-5 to TRBJ1-4, with D perhaps TRBD1 (6 bases). Trimming pared 1 base from V and 5 bases from J, leaving 11 bases between. The CDR3 spans 15 residues. CDR1 and CDR2 (germline): MNHEY, SVGAGI. The CDR3 bases are TGTGCCAGCAGTTACTTGGGGGCGGGGAATGAAAAACTGTTTTTT. Protein: CASSYLGAGNEKLFF.

This clone was picked up one time. The chain links TRBV7-8 to TRBJ2-1; 15 nucleotides match TRBD2. Looked up from germline, CDR1 is SGHVS and CDR2 is FQNEAQ. CDR3 size: 16 residues. V lost 1 base, J lost 6 bases, and 1 base stayed unmatched. CDR3 nucleotides: TGTGCCAGCAGCTTAGGGACTAGCGGGGGGGGCAATGAGCAGTTCTTC. This translates into CASSLGTSGGGNEQFF.

This chain uses TRBV30 with TRBJ1-2, with D unclear. V lost 0 bases and J 2 bases, leaving 10 bases between the germline ends. The CDR3 sequence is 14 residues long. Germline CDR1 is GTSNPN and CDR2 is SVGIG (reference sequence). This CDR3 reads CAWSVLWANYGYTF. The CDR3, as DNA: TGTGCCTGGAGTGTACTCTGGGCAAACTATGGCTACACCTTC.

J is TRBJ2-7 and V is TRBV27, with D perhaps TRBD1 or TRBD2 (5 bases each). Germline CDR1 MNHEY, CDR2 SMNVEV (reference sequence). The CDR3 is 14 residues long. Trimming left V 7 bases short and J 3 bases short, with 16 bases between. The CDR3 loop is CASKRDHGLYEQYF. The CDR3 nucleotides read TGTGCCAGCAAAAGGGACCATGGGCTCTACGAGCAGTACTTC.

The gene calls are TRBV2 and TRBJ2-7; tentative D call: TRBD2 (5 bases). Germline V gene data show CDR1 as SNHLY and CDR2 as FYNNEI. The V and J ends lost 1 base and 0 bases respectively, with 7 bases between them. The CDR3 covers 14 residues. CDR3 loop: CASSEGEPSYEQYF. The CDR3 coding sequence is TGTGCCAGCAGTGAAGGGGAGCCCTCCTACGAGCAGTACTTC.

The chain employs TRBV30 and TRBJ2-7; D may be TRBD2 (5 bases). The CDR3 totals 15 residues. Germline V gives CDR1 GTSNPN, CDR2 SVGIG (reference sequence). The V end lost 0 bases, the J end lost 3 bases, and 15 bases lay between the germline ends. The CDR3 nucleotides are TGTGCCTGGAGTGTACTAACCCGCCGGGACTACGAGCAGTACTTC. Translated: CAWSVLTRRDYEQYF.

The chain has TRBV6-1 and TRBJ2-2; no reliable D call. Trimming stripped 7 bases from V and 2 bases from J, with 11 bases between. This CDR3 is 14 amino acids long. CDR1 and CDR2 from the germline V gene are MNHNS and SASEGT. The DNA for the CDR3 is TGTGCCAGCAACTCGGGCAGCAACACCGGGGAGCTGTTTTTT. Encoded protein: CASNSGSNTGELFF.